The 6 T cell receptor beta chains reported below all come from one sample, sequenced in a study of PD-1 blockade in classical Hodgkin lymphoma. Assay: immunoSEQ multiplex PCR; the TCRdb copy retains only in-frame clones and omits some. The sample contains 100,000 or so clones, about nine tenths of which appear only once. Time point described: cycle 4 day 1 (C4D1), after more than five weeks of nivolumab. All patients experienced relapse after autologous stem cell transplantation, and brentuximab vedotin exposure was variable. The sequencing here drew on peripheral blood mononuclear cells (PBMCs), taken before the fourth cycle of nivolumab. The receptors originated from a human donor with classical Hodgkin lymphoma.

V is TRBV4-1 and J is TRBJ2-4; 7 bases are a match to TRBD1. The germline gives CDR1 MGHRA, CDR2 YSYEKL. J was trimmed by 4 bases and V by 1 base; bases with no gene match: 1. The CDR3 contains 14 residues. CDR3 nucleotides: TGCGCCAGCAGCCAAGGGGACAGAAAAAACATTCAGTACTTC. Translation: CASSQGDRKNIQYF.

In its sample, this clone was seen once. The chain recombines TRBV5-1 with TRBJ2-3; D call uncertain. Trimming cost V 6 bases and J 1 base, with 3 bases left between them. Germline V lookup: CDR1 SGHRS, CDR2 YFSETQ. The CDR3 has 11 residues. In nucleotides, the CDR3 is TGCGCCAGCAAAGGCACAGATACGCAGTATTTT. As protein: CASKGTDTQYF.

Note on this clone: This CDR3 is also generated by other DNA sequences in the sample. The genes are TRBV2 and TRBJ1-1; possibly TRBD1 for D (5 bases). The CDR3 is 12 residues long. Looked up from germline, CDR1 is SNHLY and CDR2 is FYNNEI. V was cut by 7 bases and J by 10 bases, with 16 bases left in between. The CDR3 bases are TGTGCCAGCACCCCAGGGAGGTCTGGAGCTTTCTTT. This gives the protein CASTPGRSGAFF.

This chain uses TRBV7-2 with TRBJ2-5, with 11 bases matching TRBD2. CDR1 and CDR2 from the germline V gene are SGHTA and FQGNSA. The CDR3 extends over 19 amino acids. The V and J ends lost 2 bases and 0 bases, in that order; junction bases with no gene match: 11. The CDR3 loop reads CASSLSPLAGVRYQETQYF. The CDR3 bases are TGTGCCAGCAGCTTATCCCCACTAGCGGGGGTACGGTACCAAGAGACCCAGTACTTC.

This rearrangement joins TRBV6-5 to TRBJ1-1, with no clear D. Trimming took 5 bases from V and 8 from J, leaving 12 bases between them. This CDR3 has 12 amino acids. Germline assignment: CDR1 MNHEY and CDR2 SVGAGI. The chain's CDR3 is CASSEDTSEAFF. The CDR3 DNA sequence: TGTGCCAGCAGTGAAGACACCTCCGAAGCTTTCTTT.

The genes are TRBV7-2 and TRBJ2-7, with 10 nucleotides matching TRBD1. The ends lost 9 bases at V and 4 bases at J; junction bases unmatched: 6. The CDR3 sequence is 13 residues long. CDR1 is SGHTA, CDR2 FQGNSA, per germline. The CDR3 DNA is TGTGCCAGTGCCCGGGACAGGGGATACGAGCAGTACTTC. Amino acids: CASARDRGYEQYF.